The sequence of this TCR beta chain was determined in a study of tumor and adjacent non-tumor tissue in lung cancer. The CDR3 totals 13 residues. Germline CDR1 reads KGHDR; CDR2 reads SFDVKD. RNA was extracted from bulk tissue without any cell sorting. The library came from three nested PCR rounds adapted from ARM-PCR protocols. TCRdb analysed the multiplex PCR reads with MiXCR anew, one entry per CDR3 protein. The sample lists fewer than 85,000 distinct CDR3 sequences, under 85% occurring once. With respect to this clonotype: At one boundary the junction diverges from the germline segment, which might be a read error.

The chain uses TRBV24-1 and TRBJ2-1, with D possibly matching TRBD2 (5 bases). This receptor was obtained from a woman between 45 and 65 years old with non-small cell lung cancer. The specimen was lung tumor tissue. Here the CDR3 DNA reads TGTGTCACCCAGCGGACCAACCTCAATGAGCAGTCCTTC. Its translation: CVTQRTNLNEQSF.